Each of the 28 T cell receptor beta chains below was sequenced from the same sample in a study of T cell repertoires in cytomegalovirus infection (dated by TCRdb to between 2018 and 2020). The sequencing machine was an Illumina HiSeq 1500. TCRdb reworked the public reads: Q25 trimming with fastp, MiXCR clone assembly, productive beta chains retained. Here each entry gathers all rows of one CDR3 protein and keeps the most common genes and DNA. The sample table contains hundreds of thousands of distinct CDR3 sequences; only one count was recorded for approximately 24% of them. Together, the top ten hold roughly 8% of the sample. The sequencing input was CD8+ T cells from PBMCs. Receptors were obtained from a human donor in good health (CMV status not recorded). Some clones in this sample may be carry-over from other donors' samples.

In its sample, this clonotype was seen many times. CDR3 nucleotides: TGTGCCAGCAGTCCATCGGGACCGCTTAGCACAGATACGCAGTATTTT. Translation gives CASSPSGPLSTDTQYF. The genes are TRBV12-3 or TRBV12-4 and TRBJ2-3; the D gene could be TRBD1 or TRBD2 (5 bases each). This CDR3 region has 16 residues. V lost 5 bases and J lost 0, with 15 bases in between.

The CDR3 DNA is TGTGCCAGCAGCCCGAGACGACGACTAGCGGGGGGGCGCGATGAGCAGTTCTTC. The encoded protein is CASSPRRRLAGGRDEQFF. The V and J genes are TRBV11-1 and TRBJ2-1; the match to TRBD2 covers 14 bases. Germline trimming cut 5 bases from V and 8 bases from J; bases unmatched to any gene: 14. This CDR3 has 18 amino acids. CDR1 and CDR2 from the germline V gene are SGHAT and FQDESV (reference sequence).

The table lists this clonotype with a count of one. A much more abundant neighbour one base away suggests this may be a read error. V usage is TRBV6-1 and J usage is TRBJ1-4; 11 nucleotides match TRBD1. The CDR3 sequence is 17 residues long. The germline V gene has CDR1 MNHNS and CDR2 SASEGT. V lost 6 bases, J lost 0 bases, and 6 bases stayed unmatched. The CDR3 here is CASSPGQGESTNEKLFF. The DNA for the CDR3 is TGTGCCAGCAGCCCGGGACAGGGGGAGTCAACTAATGAAAAACTGTTTTTT.

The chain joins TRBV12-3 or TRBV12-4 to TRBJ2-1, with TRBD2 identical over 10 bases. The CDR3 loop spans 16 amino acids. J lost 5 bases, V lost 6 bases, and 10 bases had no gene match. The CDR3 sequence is CASSPDSGGYDNEQFF. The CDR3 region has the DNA TGTGCCAGCAGCCCGGATAGCGGGGGGTACGACAATGAGCAGTTCTTC.

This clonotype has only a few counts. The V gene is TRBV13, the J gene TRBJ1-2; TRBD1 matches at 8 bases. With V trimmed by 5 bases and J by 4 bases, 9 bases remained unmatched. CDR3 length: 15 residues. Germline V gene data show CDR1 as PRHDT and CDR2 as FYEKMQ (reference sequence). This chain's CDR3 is CASSPPTGDLYGYTF. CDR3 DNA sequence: TGTGCCAGCAGCCCCCCGACAGGGGACCTCTATGGCTACACCTTC.

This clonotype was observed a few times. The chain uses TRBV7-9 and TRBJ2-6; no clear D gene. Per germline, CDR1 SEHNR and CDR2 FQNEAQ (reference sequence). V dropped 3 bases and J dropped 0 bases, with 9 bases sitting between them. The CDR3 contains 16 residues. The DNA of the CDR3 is TGTGCCAGCAGCTTTCAAGGGTTCTCTGGGGCCAACGTCCTGACTTTC. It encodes CASSFQGFSGANVLTF.

The CDR3 DNA reads TGTGCCAACACCCAGTTGGGGCGGGACTACGAGCAGTACTTC. Its translation: CANTQLGRDYEQYF. The chain couples TRBV12-3 or TRBV12-4 to TRBJ2-7; D might be TRBD2 (6 bases). V shed 10 bases and J shed 3 bases, with 19 bases lying between them. This CDR3 has 14 amino acids.

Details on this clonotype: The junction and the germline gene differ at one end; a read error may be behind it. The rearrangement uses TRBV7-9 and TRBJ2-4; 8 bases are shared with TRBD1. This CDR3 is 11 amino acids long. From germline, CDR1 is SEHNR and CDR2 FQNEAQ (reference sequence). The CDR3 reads CASSLADRAVF. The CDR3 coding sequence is TGTGCCAGCAGCTTAGCGGACAGGGCCGTCTTC.

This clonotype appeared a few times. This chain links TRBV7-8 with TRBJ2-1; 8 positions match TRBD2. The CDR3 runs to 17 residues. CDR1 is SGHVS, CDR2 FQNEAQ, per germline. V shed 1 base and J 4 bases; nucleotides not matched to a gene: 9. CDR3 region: CASSLVVGGGLYNEQFF. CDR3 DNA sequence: TGTGCCAGCAGCTTAGTGGTAGGCGGGGGGCTATACAATGAGCAGTTCTTC.

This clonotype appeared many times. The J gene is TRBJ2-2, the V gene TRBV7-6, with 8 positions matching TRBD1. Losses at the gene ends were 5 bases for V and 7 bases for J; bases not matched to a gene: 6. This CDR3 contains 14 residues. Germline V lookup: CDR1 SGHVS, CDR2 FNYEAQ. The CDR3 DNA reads TGTGCCAGCAGCCGGACAGGGTCGAGCGGGGAGCTGTTTTTT. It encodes CASSRTGSSGELFF.

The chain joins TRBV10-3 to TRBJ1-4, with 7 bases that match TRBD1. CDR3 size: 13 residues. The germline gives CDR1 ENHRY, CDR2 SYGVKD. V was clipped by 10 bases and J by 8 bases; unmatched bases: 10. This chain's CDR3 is CATVDRVEEKLFF. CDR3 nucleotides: TGTGCCACCGTAGACAGGGTGGAAGAAAAACTGTTTTTT.

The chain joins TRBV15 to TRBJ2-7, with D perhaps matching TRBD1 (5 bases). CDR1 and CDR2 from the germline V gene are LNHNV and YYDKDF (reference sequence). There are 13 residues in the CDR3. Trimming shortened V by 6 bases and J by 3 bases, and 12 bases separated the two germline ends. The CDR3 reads CATSPTEFYEQYV. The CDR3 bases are TGTGCCACCAGTCCGACAGAATTCTACGAGCAGTACGTC.

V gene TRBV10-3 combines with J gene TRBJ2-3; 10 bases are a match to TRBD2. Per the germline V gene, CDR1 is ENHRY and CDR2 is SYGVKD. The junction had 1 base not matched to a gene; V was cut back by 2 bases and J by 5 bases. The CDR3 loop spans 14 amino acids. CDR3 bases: TGTGCCATCAGTGAGCTAGCGGGGGTAGATACGCAGTATTTT. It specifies CAISELAGVDTQYF.

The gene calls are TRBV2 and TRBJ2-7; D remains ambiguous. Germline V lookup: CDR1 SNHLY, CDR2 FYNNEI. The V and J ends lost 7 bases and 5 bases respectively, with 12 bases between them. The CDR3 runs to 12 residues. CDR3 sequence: CASTFRRDEQYV. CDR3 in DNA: TGTGCCAGCACCTTCCGAAGGGACGAGCAGTACGTC.

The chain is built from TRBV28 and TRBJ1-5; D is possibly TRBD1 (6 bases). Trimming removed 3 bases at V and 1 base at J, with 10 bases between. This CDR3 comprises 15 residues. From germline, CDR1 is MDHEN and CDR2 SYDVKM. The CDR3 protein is CASSLGGVSNQPQHF. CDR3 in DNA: TGTGCCAGCAGTTTGGGGGGCGTAAGCAATCAGCCCCAGCATTTT.

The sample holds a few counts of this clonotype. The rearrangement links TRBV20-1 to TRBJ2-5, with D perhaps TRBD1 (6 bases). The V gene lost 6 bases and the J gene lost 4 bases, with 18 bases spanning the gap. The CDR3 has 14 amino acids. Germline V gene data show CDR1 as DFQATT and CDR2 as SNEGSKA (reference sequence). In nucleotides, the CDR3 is TGCAGTGCAGCTGCAGGGGCCCGACGAGAGACCCAGTACTTC. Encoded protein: CSAAAGARRETQYF.

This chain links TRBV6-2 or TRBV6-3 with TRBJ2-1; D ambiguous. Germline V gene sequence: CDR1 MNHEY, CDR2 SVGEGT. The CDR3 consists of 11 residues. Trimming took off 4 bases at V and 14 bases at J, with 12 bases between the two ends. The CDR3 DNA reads TGTGCCAGCAGTTTTTGGGAAGAAAAGTTCTTC. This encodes CASSFWEEKFF.

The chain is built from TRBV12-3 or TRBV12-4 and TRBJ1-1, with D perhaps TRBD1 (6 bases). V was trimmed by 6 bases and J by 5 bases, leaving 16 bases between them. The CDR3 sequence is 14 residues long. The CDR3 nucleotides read TGTGCCAGCAGCCTGAAGACAGGTGGGACTGAAGCTTTCTTT. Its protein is CASSLKTGGTEAFF.

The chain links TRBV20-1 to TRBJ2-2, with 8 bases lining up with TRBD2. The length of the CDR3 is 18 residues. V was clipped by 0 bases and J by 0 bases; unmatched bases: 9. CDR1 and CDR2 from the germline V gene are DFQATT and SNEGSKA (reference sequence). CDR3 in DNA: TGCAGTGCTAGAGATTCGGAGCGGGGGATTCCGAACACCGGGGAGCTGTTTTTT. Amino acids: CSARDSERGIPNTGELFF.

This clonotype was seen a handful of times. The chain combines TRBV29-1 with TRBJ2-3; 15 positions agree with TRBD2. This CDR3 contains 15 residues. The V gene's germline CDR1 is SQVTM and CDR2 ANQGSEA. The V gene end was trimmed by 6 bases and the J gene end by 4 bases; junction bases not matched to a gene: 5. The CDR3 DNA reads TGCAGCGTGGGACTAGCGGGGGGTAAATCAGATACGCAGTATTTT. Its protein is CSVGLAGGKSDTQYF.

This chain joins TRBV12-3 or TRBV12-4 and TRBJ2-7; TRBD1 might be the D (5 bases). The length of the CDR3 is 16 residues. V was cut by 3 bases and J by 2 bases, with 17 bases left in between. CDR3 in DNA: TGTGCCAGCAGTTTTAGACAGCCCCTAAAGGCCTACGAGCAGTACTTC. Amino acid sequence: CASSFRQPLKAYEQYF.

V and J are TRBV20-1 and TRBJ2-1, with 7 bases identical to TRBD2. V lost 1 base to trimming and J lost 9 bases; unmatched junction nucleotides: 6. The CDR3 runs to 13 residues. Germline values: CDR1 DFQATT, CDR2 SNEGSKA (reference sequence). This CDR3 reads CSARVRGGTEQFF. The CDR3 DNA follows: TGCAGTGCTAGAGTGAGGGGAGGGACTGAGCAGTTCTTC.

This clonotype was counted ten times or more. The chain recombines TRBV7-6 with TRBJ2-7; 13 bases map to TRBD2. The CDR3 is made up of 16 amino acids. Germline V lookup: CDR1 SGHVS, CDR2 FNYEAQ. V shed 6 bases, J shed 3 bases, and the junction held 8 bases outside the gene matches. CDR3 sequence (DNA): TGTGCCAGCAGTTCTAGGACTAGCGGGGGTAACTACGAGCAGTACTTC. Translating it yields CASSSRTSGGNYEQYF.

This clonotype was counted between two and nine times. CDR3 in amino acids: CASSPPRGGTDTQYF. In nucleotides, the CDR3 is TGTGCCAGCTCACCACCGCGCGGGGGTACAGATACGCAGTATTTT. The genes are TRBV18 and TRBJ2-3, with 7 nucleotides matching TRBD2. The CDR3 length is 15 residues. Trimming took 0 bases from V and 3 from J; bases not matched to a gene: 3. Germline V gene sequence: CDR1 KGHSH, CDR2 LQKENI.

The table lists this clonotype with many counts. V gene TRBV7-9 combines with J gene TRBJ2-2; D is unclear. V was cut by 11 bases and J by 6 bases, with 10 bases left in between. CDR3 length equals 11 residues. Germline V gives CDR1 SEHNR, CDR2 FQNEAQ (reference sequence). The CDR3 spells CAAPLPGELFF. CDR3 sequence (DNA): TGTGCCGCCCCGCTACCCGGGGAGCTGTTTTTT.

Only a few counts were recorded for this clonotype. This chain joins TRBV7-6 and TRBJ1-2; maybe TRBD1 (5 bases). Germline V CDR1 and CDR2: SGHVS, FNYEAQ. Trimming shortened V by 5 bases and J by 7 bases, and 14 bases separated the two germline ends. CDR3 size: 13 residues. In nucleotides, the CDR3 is TGTGCCAGCAGCCCCTACCAGGGAGCTGGCTACACCTTC. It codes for CASSPYQGAGYTF.

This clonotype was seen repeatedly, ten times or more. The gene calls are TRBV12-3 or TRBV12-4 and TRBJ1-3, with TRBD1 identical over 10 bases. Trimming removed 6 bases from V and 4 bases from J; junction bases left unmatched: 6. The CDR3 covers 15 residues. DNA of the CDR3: TGTGCCAGCAGCCCGTTGACAGGGGGCGGAAACACCATATATTTT. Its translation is CASSPLTGGGNTIYF.

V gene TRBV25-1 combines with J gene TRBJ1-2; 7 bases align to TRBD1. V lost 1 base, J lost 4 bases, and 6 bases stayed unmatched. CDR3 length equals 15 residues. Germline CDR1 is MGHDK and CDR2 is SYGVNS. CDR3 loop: CASSEWGQLVYGYTF. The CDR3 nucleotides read TGTGCCAGCAGTGAATGGGGACAGTTAGTCTATGGCTACACCTTC.